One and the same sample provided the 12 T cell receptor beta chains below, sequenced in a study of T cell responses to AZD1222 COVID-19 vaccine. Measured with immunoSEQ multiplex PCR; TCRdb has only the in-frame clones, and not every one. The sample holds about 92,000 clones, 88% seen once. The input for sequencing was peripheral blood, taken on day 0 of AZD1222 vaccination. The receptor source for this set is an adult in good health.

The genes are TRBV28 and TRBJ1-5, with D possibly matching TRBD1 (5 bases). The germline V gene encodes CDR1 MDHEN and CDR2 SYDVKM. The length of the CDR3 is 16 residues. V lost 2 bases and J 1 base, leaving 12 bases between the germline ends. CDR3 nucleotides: TGTGCCAGCAGTTTAAGGGGTAGTAGGAGCAATCAGCCCCAGCATTTT. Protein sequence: CASSLRGSRSNQPQHF.

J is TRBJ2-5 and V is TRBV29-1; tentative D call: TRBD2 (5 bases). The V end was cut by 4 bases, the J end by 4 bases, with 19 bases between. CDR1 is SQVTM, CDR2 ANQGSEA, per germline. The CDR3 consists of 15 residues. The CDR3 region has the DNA TGCAGCGTTGTTCCCCCGGGAAAGTTCCCAGAGACCCAGTACTTC. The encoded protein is CSVVPPGKFPETQYF. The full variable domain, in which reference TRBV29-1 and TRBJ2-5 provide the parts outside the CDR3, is SAVISQKPSRDICQRGTSLTIQCQVDSQVTMMFWYRQQPGQSLTLIATANQGSEATYESGFVIDKFPISRPNLTFSTLTVSNMSPEDSSIYLCSVVPPGKFPETQYFGPGTRLLVL.

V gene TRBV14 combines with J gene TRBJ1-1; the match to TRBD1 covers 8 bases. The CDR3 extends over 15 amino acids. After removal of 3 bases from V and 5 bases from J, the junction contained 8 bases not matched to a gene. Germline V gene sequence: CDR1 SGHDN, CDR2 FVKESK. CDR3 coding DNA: TGTGCCAGCAGCCATGGCGGACAGGGAAAGACTGAAGCTTTCTTT. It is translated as CASSHGGQGKTEAFF.

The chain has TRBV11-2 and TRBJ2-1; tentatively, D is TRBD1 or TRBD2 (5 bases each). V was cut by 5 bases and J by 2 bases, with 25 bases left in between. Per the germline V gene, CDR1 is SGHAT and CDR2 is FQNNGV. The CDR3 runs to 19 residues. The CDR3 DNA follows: TGTGCCAGCAGCCAAAACGGGGCCTCGCAGGTGGGGACCTACAATGAGCAGTTCTTC. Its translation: CASSQNGASQVGTYNEQFF.

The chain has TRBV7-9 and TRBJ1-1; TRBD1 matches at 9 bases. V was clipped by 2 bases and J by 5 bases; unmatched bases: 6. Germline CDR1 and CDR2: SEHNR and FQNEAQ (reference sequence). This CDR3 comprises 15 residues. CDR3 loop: CASSLNRGLGTEAFF. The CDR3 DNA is TGTGCCAGCAGCTTAAACAGGGGGCTAGGGACTGAAGCTTTCTTT.

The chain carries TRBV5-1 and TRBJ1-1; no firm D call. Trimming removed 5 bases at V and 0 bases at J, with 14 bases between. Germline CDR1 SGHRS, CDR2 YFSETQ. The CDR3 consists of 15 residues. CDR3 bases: TGCGCCAGCAGATTAGAGCCCGGCATGAACACTGAAGCTTTCTTT. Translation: CASRLEPGMNTEAFF. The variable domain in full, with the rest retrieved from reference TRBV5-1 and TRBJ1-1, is KAGVTQTPRYLIKTRGQQVTLSCSPISGHRSVSWYQQTPGQGLQFLFEYFSETQRNKGNFPGRFSGRQFSNSRSEMNVSTLELGDSALYLCASRLEPGMNTEAFFGQGTRLTVV.

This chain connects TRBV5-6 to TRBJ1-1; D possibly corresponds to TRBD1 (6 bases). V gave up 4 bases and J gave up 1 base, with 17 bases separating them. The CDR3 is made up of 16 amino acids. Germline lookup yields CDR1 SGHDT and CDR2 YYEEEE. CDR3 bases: TGTGCCAGCAGCCTCCGGGTAGGGGGTTCGAACACTGAAGCTTTCTTT. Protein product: CASSLRVGGSNTEAFF.

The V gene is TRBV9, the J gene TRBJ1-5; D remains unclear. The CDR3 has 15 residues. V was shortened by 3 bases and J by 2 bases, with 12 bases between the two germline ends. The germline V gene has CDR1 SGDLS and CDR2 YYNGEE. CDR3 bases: TGTGCCAGCAGCGGTAGCCCATGGGGCAATCAGCCCCAGCATTTT. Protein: CASSGSPWGNQPQHF.

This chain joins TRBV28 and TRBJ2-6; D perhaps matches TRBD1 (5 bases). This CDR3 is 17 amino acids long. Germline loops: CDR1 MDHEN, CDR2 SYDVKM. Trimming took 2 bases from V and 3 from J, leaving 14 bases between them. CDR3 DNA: TGTGCCAGCAGTTTAAATGCAGGGATGAGTGGGGCCAACGTCCTGACTTTC. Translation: CASSLNAGMSGANVLTF.

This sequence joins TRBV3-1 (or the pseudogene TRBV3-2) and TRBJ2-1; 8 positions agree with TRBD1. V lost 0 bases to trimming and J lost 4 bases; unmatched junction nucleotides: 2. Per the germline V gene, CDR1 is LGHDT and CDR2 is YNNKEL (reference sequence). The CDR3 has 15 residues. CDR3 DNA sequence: TGTGCCAGCAGCCAAGACACAGGGGGATACAATGAGCAGTTCTTC. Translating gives CASSQDTGGYNEQFF.

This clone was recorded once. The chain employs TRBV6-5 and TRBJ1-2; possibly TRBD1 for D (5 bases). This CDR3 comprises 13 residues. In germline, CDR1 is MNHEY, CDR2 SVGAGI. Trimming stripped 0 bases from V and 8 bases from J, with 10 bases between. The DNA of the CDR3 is TGTGCCAGCAGTTACTCCAGGGCAGGAGGCTACACCTTC. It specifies CASSYSRAGGYTF.

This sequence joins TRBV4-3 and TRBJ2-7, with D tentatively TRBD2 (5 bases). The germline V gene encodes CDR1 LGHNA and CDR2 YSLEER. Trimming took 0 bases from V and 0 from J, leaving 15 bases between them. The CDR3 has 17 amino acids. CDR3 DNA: TGCGCCAGCAGCCAAGATCCCCGGGGTGGAAACTCCTACGAGCAGTACTTC. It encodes CASSQDPRGGNSYEQYF.